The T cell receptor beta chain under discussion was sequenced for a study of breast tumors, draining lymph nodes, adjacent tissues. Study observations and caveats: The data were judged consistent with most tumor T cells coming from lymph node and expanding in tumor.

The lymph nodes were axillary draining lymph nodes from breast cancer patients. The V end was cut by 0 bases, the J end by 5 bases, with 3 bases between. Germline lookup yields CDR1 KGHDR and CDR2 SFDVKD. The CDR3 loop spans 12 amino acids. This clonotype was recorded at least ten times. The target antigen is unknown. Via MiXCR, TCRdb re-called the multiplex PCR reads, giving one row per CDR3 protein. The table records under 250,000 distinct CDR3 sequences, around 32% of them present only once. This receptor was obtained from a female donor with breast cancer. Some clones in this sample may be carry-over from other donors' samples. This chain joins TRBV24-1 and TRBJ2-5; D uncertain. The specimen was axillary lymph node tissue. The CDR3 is CATSDLRETQYF. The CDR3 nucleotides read TGTGCCACCAGTGATTTGCGGGAGACCCAGTACTTC.